This entry lists 31 T cell receptor beta chains sequenced from one sample in a study of radiotherapy plus CTLA-4 blockade in lung cancer (dated by TCRdb to 2016 to 2018). The library was built by means of the immunoSEQ multiplex PCR assay. The table comes from immuneACCESS by way of TCRdb, which keeps in-frame sequences with V and J called. Part of the clones is missing from these tables; in studies checked, under half for an unresolved V gene and the rest for unknown reasons. This sample lists over 60,000 clones; around 90% were detected once. 35% to 50% of the sample rests with the top ten. The specimen comprised peripheral blood, sampled from a patient treated with radiotherapy plus ipilimumab. Every receptor here comes from a human donor with non-small cell lung cancer that progressed on radiotherapy plus ipilimumab.

The V gene is TRBV14, the J gene TRBJ2-1; TRBD2 agrees at 10 bases. The CDR3 length is 13 residues. Germline V CDR1 and CDR2: SGHDN, FVKESK. V trimming: 0 bases; J trimming: 14 bases; junction bases outside the gene matches: 4. Here the CDR3 reads CASSQDLAGEEFF. The CDR3, as DNA: TGTGCCAGCAGCCAAGATCTAGCGGGAGAGGAGTTCTTC. The variable domain in full, with the rest retrieved from reference TRBV14 and TRBJ2-1, is EAGVTQFPSHSVIEKGQTVTLRCDPISGHDNLYWYRRVMGKEIKFLLHFVKESKQDESGMPNNRFLAERTGGTYSTLKVQPAELEDSGVYFCASSQDLAGEEFFGPGTRLTVL.

This clone was recorded once. The chain combines TRBV30 with TRBJ2-5; D is perhaps TRBD2 (6 bases). This CDR3 is 15 amino acids long. V was pared by 0 bases and J by 4 bases, with 15 bases between. The germline CDR1 and CDR2 sequences are GTSNPN and SVGIG (reference sequence). The CDR3 sequence: CAWSVRLAFLETQYF. CDR3 sequence (DNA): TGTGCCTGGAGTGTAAGGCTAGCGTTTTTAGAGACCCAGTACTTC.

The chain links TRBV10-3 to TRBJ1-3, with D perhaps TRBD1 (6 bases). V was clipped by 6 bases and J by 0 bases, with 12 bases between them. Looked up from germline, CDR1 is ENHRY and CDR2 is SYGVKD. CDR3 length: 15 residues. The CDR3 is CAISQGHLSGNTIYF. CDR3 DNA sequence: TGTGCCATCAGCCAGGGACACCTCTCTGGAAACACCATATATTTT.

The count of this clone is one. As DNA, the CDR3 is TGTGCCAGTACCCCCGGGACGGCTTACGAGCAGTACTTC. Amino acid sequence: CASTPGTAYEQYF. This chain connects TRBV19 to TRBJ2-7; perhaps D is TRBD1 or TRBD2 (5 bases each). The germline V gene encodes CDR1 LNHDA and CDR2 SQIVND (reference sequence). The V gene lost 7 bases and the J gene lost 4 bases, with 14 bases spanning the gap. The CDR3 spans 13 residues.

The chain has TRBV28 and TRBJ1-5; maybe TRBD1 (5 bases). Trimming cost V 2 bases and J 0 bases, with 8 bases left between them. The germline V gene encodes CDR1 MDHEN and CDR2 SYDVKM. The CDR3 runs to 15 residues. In DNA form, the CDR3 reads TGTGCCAGCAGTTTAGCGGGGCCTAGCAATCAGCCCCAGCATTTT. Encoded protein: CASSLAGPSNQPQHF.

The rearrangement uses TRBV5-5 and TRBJ2-2, with D uncertain. In germline, CDR1 is SGHKS, CDR2 YYEKEE (reference sequence). V lost 0 bases and J lost 7, with 10 bases in between. The length of the CDR3 is 14 residues. The CDR3 nucleotides read TGTGCCAGCAGCTTGGTTCCGAGTGGCGGGGAGCTGTTTTTT. Amino acids: CASSLVPSGGELFF.

The chain is built from TRBV2 and TRBJ2-1, with 12 positions matching TRBD1. V shed 6 bases, J shed 10 bases, and the junction held 4 bases outside the gene matches. Per the germline V gene, CDR1 is SNHLY and CDR2 is FYNNEI. CDR3 length equals 13 residues. CDR3 sequence (DNA): TGTGCCAGCAGGGGGACAGGGGGCGGCGAGCAGTTCTTC. It codes for CASRGTGGGEQFF.

The V gene is TRBV18, the J gene TRBJ1-1; D might be TRBD1 (5 bases). The CDR3 loop spans 17 amino acids. Germline V gives CDR1 KGHSH, CDR2 LQKENI. Trimming cost V 3 bases and J 3 bases, with 20 bases left between them. The CDR3: CASSPTPAWAGDTEAFF. CDR3 DNA sequence: TGTGCCAGCTCACCGACCCCCGCTTGGGCGGGGGACACTGAAGCTTTCTTT.

The chain joins TRBV28 to TRBJ2-7; the match to TRBD1 covers 11 bases. This CDR3 is 14 amino acids long. The germline V gene has CDR1 MDHEN and CDR2 SYDVKM. V dropped 7 bases and J dropped 3; count of bases not matched to a gene: 5. CDR3 bases: TGTGCCAGCAAATTTGGGACAGGGGGCTACGAGCAGTACTTC. It translates to CASKFGTGGYEQYF.

The rearrangement uses TRBV7-9 and TRBJ2-1; TRBD2 agrees at 7 bases. The V segment lost 0 bases and the J segment 2 bases; nucleotides outside the gene matches: 4. CDR1 and CDR2 from the germline V gene are SEHNR and FQNEAQ (reference sequence). CDR3 length equals 16 residues. The CDR3 DNA follows: TGTGCCAGCAGCTTAGCGGGCGGGGGAACCTACAATGAGCAGTTCTTC. Protein sequence: CASSLAGGGTYNEQFF.

The chain recombines TRBV7-9 with TRBJ2-7; weak D call: TRBD2 (7 bases). CDR1 and CDR2 (germline): SEHNR, FQNEAQ (reference sequence). The CDR3 sequence is 17 residues long. The germline V and J ends were trimmed by 1 base and 3 bases, with 19 bases remaining between them. This chain's CDR3 is CASSLEGGVGGYYEQYF. The CDR3 nucleotides read TGTGCCAGCAGCTTAGAGGGGGGGGTGGGCGGGTACTACGAGCAGTACTTC.

The chain links TRBV11-2 to TRBJ2-1, with D unclear. Per germline, CDR1 SGHAT and CDR2 FQNNGV. With 7 bases removed from V and 3 bases from J, the gap between germline ends came to 10 bases. The CDR3 spans 13 residues. The DNA for the CDR3 is TGTGCCAGCACCTTCGCTAGCTACAATGAGCAGTTCTTC. Translation: CASTFASYNEQFF. The variable domain in full, completed from reference TRBV11-2 and TRBJ2-1, reads EAGVAQSPRYKIIEKRQSVAFWCNPISGHATLYWYQQILGQGPKLLIQFQNNGVVDDSQLPKDRFSAERLKGVDSTLKIQPAKLEDSAVYLCASTFASYNEQFFGPGTRLTVL.

The rearrangement uses TRBV27 and TRBJ2-1; 12 bases match TRBD2. The CDR3 contains 17 residues. The V gene end was trimmed by 4 bases and the J gene end by 8 bases; junction bases not matched to a gene: 12. Germline CDR1 MNHEY, CDR2 SMNVEV (reference sequence). CDR3 sequence: CASSSWKLAGGWDEQFF. The CDR3 DNA reads as TGTGCCAGCAGTTCGTGGAAACTAGCGGGAGGATGGGATGAGCAGTTCTTC.

V and J are TRBV29-1 and TRBJ2-3; 12 bases align to TRBD2. Germline assignment: CDR1 SQVTM and CDR2 ANQGSEA. The CDR3 is 14 residues long. The ends lost 4 bases at V and 2 bases at J; junction bases unmatched: 1. The CDR3, as DNA: TGCAGCGTTGGGACTAGCGGGACCACAGATACGCAGTATTTT. Its protein is CSVGTSGTTDTQYF.

This clone appeared a single time. The V and J genes are TRBV7-8 and TRBJ1-2; D unresolved. Trimming took off 1 base at V and 0 bases at J, with 9 bases between the two ends. Germline CDR1 and CDR2: SGHVS and FQNEAQ. The CDR3 contains 15 residues. The CDR3 here is CASSLVGGSNYGYTF. The CDR3 DNA follows: TGTGCCAGCAGCTTAGTAGGAGGCTCTAACTATGGCTACACCTTC.

This chain connects TRBV27 to TRBJ2-5; no firm D call. Between the trimmed V and J ends, which lost 1 base and 1 base, there was a span of 10 bases. The CDR3 has 15 residues. Germline V lookup: CDR1 MNHEY, CDR2 SMNVEV (reference sequence). CDR3 in amino acids: CASSLLGRLQETQYF. DNA of the CDR3: TGTGCCAGCAGTTTATTAGGGCGCCTCCAAGAGACCCAGTACTTC.

CDR3 sequence (DNA): TGTGCCAGCAGCCTGACTAGCTCGACCGAGCAGTACTTC. It translates to CASSLTSSTEQYF. The chain carries TRBV2 and TRBJ2-7; TRBD2 agrees at 7 bases. CDR3 length: 13 amino acids. Germline V gene sequence: CDR1 SNHLY, CDR2 FYNNEI. V lost 6 bases to trimming and J lost 6 bases; unmatched junction nucleotides: 8.

The CDR3 loop is CASSEDGGGADTQYF. The CDR3 DNA sequence: TGTGCCAGCAGTGAAGATGGGGGAGGAGCAGATACGCAGTATTTT. The V gene is TRBV6-1, the J gene TRBJ2-3; tentative D call: TRBD2 (6 bases). V was trimmed by 1 base and J by 4 bases, leaving 12 bases between them. CDR3 length: 15 residues. In germline, CDR1 is MNHNS, CDR2 SASEGT.

The chain couples TRBV21-1 to TRBJ2-1; the table's TRBD2 call for D was not verified on the DNA. TRBV21-1 is listed as a pseudogene. This CDR3 comprises 16 residues. CDR3 sequence reads: CASSTSGPEGFNEQFF. As DNA, the CDR3 is TGTGCCAGCAGCACTAGCGGGCCCGAGGGCTTCAATGAGCAGTTCTTC.

The chain combines TRBV7-9 with TRBJ2-2, with TRBD2 identical over 7 bases. CDR1 is SEHNR and CDR2 is FQNEAQ in the germline V gene (reference sequence). V gave up 6 bases and J gave up 2 bases; unmatched junction bases: 9. This CDR3 is 16 amino acids long. The CDR3 region has the DNA TGTGCCAGCAGTCAATCGGGACTATACAACACCGGGGAGCTGTTTTTT. It is translated as CASSQSGLYNTGELFF. Full variable domain (outside the CDR3, taken from reference TRBV7-9 and TRBJ2-2): DTGVSQNPRHKITKRGQNVTFRCDPISEHNRLYWYRQTLGQGPEFLTYFQNEAQLEKSRLLSDRFSAERPKGSFSTLEIQRTEQGDSAMYLCASSQSGLYNTGELFFGEGSRLTVL.

The V and J genes are TRBV7-3 and TRBJ2-1; 10 bases agree with TRBD2. The length of the CDR3 is 16 residues. Germline CDR1 SGHTA, CDR2 FQGTGA. V lost 2 bases and J lost 5; bases outside the gene matches: 6. The CDR3 region has the DNA TGTGCCAGCAGCTTAGCCGGGACTAGCGCCCACAATGAGCAGTTCTTC. Translated: CASSLAGTSAHNEQFF. The whole variable domain, filled in from reference TRBV7-3 and TRBJ2-1, reads GAGVSQTPSNKVTEKGKYVELRCDPISGHTALYWYRQSLGQGPEFLIYFQGTGAADDSGLPNDRFFAVRPEGSVSTLKIQRTERGDSAVYLCASSLAGTSAHNEQFFGPGTRLTVL.

This chain links TRBV27 with TRBJ2-2; D gene uncertain. V was cut by 3 bases and J by 3 bases, with 2 bases left in between. CDR3 length: 12 amino acids. The germline V gene encodes CDR1 MNHEY and CDR2 SMNVEV (reference sequence). The CDR3: CASSFYTGELFF. The CDR3 DNA sequence: TGTGCCAGCAGTTTTTACACCGGGGAGCTGTTTTTT.

The chain links TRBV18 to TRBJ2-7; D ambiguous. The CDR3 spans 13 residues. From germline, CDR1 is KGHSH and CDR2 LQKENI. Trimming stripped 3 bases from V and 2 bases from J, with 8 bases between. CDR3 bases: TGTGCCAGCTCACCTCAGGAGACCTACGAGCAGTACTTC. This gives the protein CASSPQETYEQYF.

The rearrangement joins TRBV7-8 to TRBJ2-3; TRBD2 might be the D (5 bases). From germline, CDR1 is SGHVS and CDR2 FQNEAQ. The CDR3 is 18 residues long. Trimming took 0 bases from V and 2 from J, leaving 18 bases between them. CDR3 sequence (DNA): TGTGCCAGCAGCTTAGCGCAATTGACGGGATATATCACAGATACGCAGTATTTT. It specifies CASSLAQLTGYITDTQYF.

This clone was found many times. This chain links TRBV7-9 with TRBJ1-2; D call uncertain. The V gene lost 6 bases and the J gene lost 1 base, with 12 bases spanning the gap. Germline V lookup: CDR1 SEHNR, CDR2 FQNEAQ (reference sequence). This CDR3 spans 14 amino acids. The CDR3 DNA sequence: TGTGCCAGCAGTTTCGCAACTCTTAACTATGGCTACACCTTC. Encoded protein: CASSFATLNYGYTF. Combining the CDR3 with reference TRBV7-9 and TRBJ1-2 gives the whole variable domain DTGVSQNPRHKITKRGQNVTFRCDPISEHNRLYWYRQTLGQGPEFLTYFQNEAQLEKSRLLSDRFSAERPKGSFSTLEIQRTEQGDSAMYLCASSFATLNYGYTFGSGTRLTVV.

This chain uses TRBV21-1 with TRBJ2-7; the D call of TRBD2 is as the table states it, not checked on the DNA. TRBV21-1 is an annotated pseudogene. The CDR3 is 16 residues long. CDR3 region: CASRVGGLAEWYEQYF. CDR3 sequence (DNA): TGTGCCAGCAGGGTGGGTGGACTAGCCGAATGGTACGAGCAGTACTTC.

The gene calls are TRBV6-4 and TRBJ2-1, with 11 bases that match TRBD2. The J segment lost 10 bases and the V segment lost 2 bases, leaving 7 bases of the junction unmatched. CDR1 MRHNA and CDR2 SNTAGT come from the germline V gene. The CDR3 runs 15 residues. The DNA of the CDR3 is TGTGCCAGCAGTGACAGAGGGACTAGCGGCGGGGAGCAGTTCTTC. Amino acid sequence: CASSDRGTSGGEQFF.

The J gene is TRBJ2-5, the V gene TRBV2; D is undetermined. Germline V gives CDR1 SNHLY, CDR2 FYNNEI. The CDR3 has 10 amino acids. Trimming took 8 bases from V and 0 from J, leaving 1 base between them. CDR3 DNA sequence: TGTGCCAGCTACCAAGAGACCCAGTACTTC. Protein sequence: CASYQETQYF.

The chain carries TRBV29-1 and TRBJ2-3, with a weak D call TRBD2 (6 bases). Looked up from germline, CDR1 is SQVTM and CDR2 is ANQGSEA. CDR3 length: 13 residues. Deletions cut 7 bases from V and 2 bases from J, with 13 bases between. Here the CDR3 DNA reads TGCAGCGCCCGGACTAAGTACACAGATACGCAGTATTTT. Translated, it gives CSARTKYTDTQYF.

This sequence joins TRBV5-1 and TRBJ2-1; D is ambiguous. This CDR3 is built from 12 residues. The ends were cut back, 0 bases at V and 5 bases at J, with 3 bases in the middle. CDR1 is SGHRS and CDR2 is YFSETQ in the germline V gene. The CDR3 is CASSLDNNEQFF. The CDR3 region has the DNA TGCGCCAGCAGCTTGGACAACAATGAGCAGTTCTTC.

This chain joins TRBV9 and TRBJ2-7; 9 nucleotides match TRBD2. CDR1 and CDR2 (germline): SGDLS, YYNGEE. The CDR3 extends over 15 amino acids. V was clipped by 0 bases and J by 3 bases; unmatched bases: 4. CDR3 nucleotides: TGTGCCAGCAGCGTAGCAACTAGCGGGTACTACGAGCAGTACTTC. It encodes CASSVATSGYYEQYF.